A selection of T cell receptor beta chains follows, all from one sample in a study of cytomegalovirus exposure and HLA in healthy donors. Repertoires were generated with immunoSEQ multiplex PCR, while TCRdb's copy carries only in-frame clones and drops some. Among around 73,000 clones, about 90% were seen once, and the ten largest hold 3.5% to 4%. The sequencing sample was made of PBMCs. The source is a woman between 18 and 30 years old in good health and CMV-seropositive. Both conserved end residues are part of each CDR3. A D gene is named only where the DNA matches it firmly. The size field is filled for only some rows; it gives once, few, many or a size class.

d_call j_call v_call clone_size cdr3_aa cdr3_nt
TRBD2 TRBJ2-1 TRBV27 . CASSLRALGPGLAGNEQFF TGTGCCAGCAGTTTAAGAGCCCTCGGCCCGGGACTAGCGGGCAATGAGCAGTTCTTC
. TRBJ1-5 TRBV13 . CASSFGSGHQPQHF TGTGCCAGCAGCTTTGGGTCAGGGCATCAGCCCCAGCATTTT
TRBD1 TRBJ1-5 TRBV2 . CASSTGGNNQPQHF TGTGCCAGCAGTACAGGGGGCAACAATCAGCCCCAGCATTTT
TRBD1 TRBJ2-4 TRBV4-1 . CASSTRTGENIQYF TGCGCCAGCAGCACACGGACAGGGGAAAACATTCAGTACTTC
TRBD1 TRBJ1-6 TRBV4-2 few CASSPGQGMISSPLHF TGTGCCAGCAGCCCGGGACAGGGGATGATTAGTTCACCCCTCCACTTT
. TRBJ2-5 TRBV2 . CASSAWASETQYF TGTGCCAGCAGTGCTTGGGCCTCCGAGACCCAGTACTTC
. TRBJ2-3 TRBV5-5 . CASSPQRFAGTTDTQYF TGTGCCAGCAGCCCCCAGCGTTTCGCGGGGACCACAGATACGCAGTATTTT
. TRBJ1-6 TRBV5-5 . CASSLAAGTSYSPLHF TGTGCCAGCAGCTTGGCGGCCGGGACAAGTTATTCACCCCTCCACTTT
. TRBJ2-1 TRBV7-2 . CASSFFNNEQFF TGTGCCAGCAGCTTTTTCAACAATGAGCAGTTCTTC
TRBD1 TRBJ2-7 TRBV19 . CASSIRTGTSYEQYF TGTGCCAGTAGTATACGGACAGGGACCTCCTACGAGCAGTACTTC
TRBD1 TRBJ2-2 TRBV13 . CASSLGQGAAGELFF TGTGCCAGCAGCTTAGGACAGGGGGCCGCCGGGGAGCTGTTTTTT
TRBD2 TRBJ2-5 TRBV7-2 . CASRPQGLGARTQYF TGTGCCAGCAGACCCCAGGGACTAGGGGCCAGGACCCAGTACTTC
TRBD1 TRBJ2-1 TRBV9 once CASSVLGTGDNEQFF TGTGCCAGCAGCGTCCTGGGGACAGGGGACAATGAGCAGTTCTTC
. TRBJ2-6 TRBV27 . CASRIRGSGANVLTF TGTGCCAGCAGGATACGGGGCTCTGGGGCCAACGTCCTGACTTTC
. TRBJ1-1 TRBV2 . CASLGTPTPNTEAFF TGTGCCAGCCTCGGGACACCCACCCCAAACACTGAAGCTTTCTTT
. TRBJ2-6 TRBV7-6 . CASSLELGGLGSGANVLTF TGTGCCAGCAGCTTAGAGTTAGGAGGGTTGGGCTCTGGGGCCAACGTCCTGACTTTC
. TRBJ1-2 TRBV6-1 . CASYRILSGNGYTF TGTGCCAGCTATAGGATCCTGTCGGGGAATGGCTACACCTTC
. TRBJ2-1 TRBV6-5 . CASSPPGGSTYQFF TGTGCCAGCAGCCCCCCCGGAGGGTCGACTTACCAGTTCTTC
TRBD2 TRBJ2-1 TRBV7-9 . CASSSLTGTSSNEQFF TGTGCCAGCAGCTCACTAACCGGGACTAGTTCTAATGAGCAGTTCTTC
. TRBJ1-1 TRBV11-2 once CASSLNTEAFF TGTGCCAGCAGCCTCAACACTGAAGCTTTCTTT